This T cell receptor (beta chain) was observed in a study of T cell responses to AZD1222 COVID-19 vaccine. Using immunoSEQ multiplex PCR, the repertoire was profiled, and TCRdb retains in-frame clones only, with some absent. The profile shows under 55,000 clones, approximately 79% of them singletons. The CDR3 has 13 amino acids. Trimming removed 3 bases at V and 3 bases at J, with 8 bases between. The sequence derives from an adult in good health. The V call is TRBV12-3 or TRBV12-4, the J call TRBJ1-1, with D perhaps matching TRBD1 (5 bases). The source material was peripheral blood, sampled on day 0 of AZD1222 vaccination. CDR3 sequence (DNA): TGTGCCAGCAGTTTTTTGGGGGACACTGAAGCTTTCTTT. It encodes CASSFLGDTEAFF.